The sequence of this T cell receptor (beta chain) was determined in a study of blood T cell repertoires in COVID-19. Original processing notes: Amplification from reference gene primers served as the basis for estimated nucleated cell counts. TCRdb's table, derived via immunoSEQ multiplex PCR, lists solely in-frame clones and lacks some. V, J and clone size are taken as reported in that table, and D and trimming were inferred from the DNA itself. The sample gives a few hundred thousand clones, around 86% of which show up once; around 3% is in the top ten. From germline, CDR1 is MNHEY and CDR2 SMNVEV (reference sequence). This CDR3 is 15 amino acids long. V shed 4 bases and J shed 0 bases, with 11 bases lying between them. This clone has a single count.

This chain joins TRBV27 and TRBJ2-3; the D gene is possibly TRBD2 (6 bases). Sequencing input: peripheral blood. The clonotype was recovered from a man aged 55 to 70 with acute or convalescent COVID-19. CDR3 DNA sequence: TGTGCCAGCAGTTCCGGGGGATCTAGCACAGATACGCAGTATTTT. Its protein product is CASSSGGSSTDTQYF.